This TCR beta chain was recorded in a study of cytomegalovirus exposure and HLA in healthy donors. Study-level information: A prior study identified just under 120 million unique TCR beta sequences from around 180 million T cells.

A multiplex PCR was run with 60 Vbeta primers and 13 Jbeta primers. Sequencing used immunoSEQ multiplex PCR; TCRdb keeps in-frame clones, though not all of them. Its table lists about 200,000 clones. With 0 bases clipped from V and 2 bases from J, the junction kept 5 bases outside the gene matches. Germline V gene data show CDR1 as SGDLS and CDR2 as YYNGEE. This CDR3 has 15 residues. Remarks on this clone: No antigen is known for it.

Study-wide points: Association of a missense DCLRE1C variant with TCR beta V- and J-gene trimming was reported in a later analysis. Owing to their indistinguishability, certain V segments, notably TRBV6-2 and TRBV6-3, were excluded.

This sequence originates from a woman between 25 and 40 years old in good health and CMV-seropositive. V is TRBV9 and J is TRBJ2-7; 7 bases line up with TRBD1. Sequencing input: PBMCs. The CDR3 DNA sequence: TGTGCCAGCAGCGTAGGAGGGGGCGAGCCCTACGAGCAGTACTTC. Its translation is CASSVGGGEPYEQYF.